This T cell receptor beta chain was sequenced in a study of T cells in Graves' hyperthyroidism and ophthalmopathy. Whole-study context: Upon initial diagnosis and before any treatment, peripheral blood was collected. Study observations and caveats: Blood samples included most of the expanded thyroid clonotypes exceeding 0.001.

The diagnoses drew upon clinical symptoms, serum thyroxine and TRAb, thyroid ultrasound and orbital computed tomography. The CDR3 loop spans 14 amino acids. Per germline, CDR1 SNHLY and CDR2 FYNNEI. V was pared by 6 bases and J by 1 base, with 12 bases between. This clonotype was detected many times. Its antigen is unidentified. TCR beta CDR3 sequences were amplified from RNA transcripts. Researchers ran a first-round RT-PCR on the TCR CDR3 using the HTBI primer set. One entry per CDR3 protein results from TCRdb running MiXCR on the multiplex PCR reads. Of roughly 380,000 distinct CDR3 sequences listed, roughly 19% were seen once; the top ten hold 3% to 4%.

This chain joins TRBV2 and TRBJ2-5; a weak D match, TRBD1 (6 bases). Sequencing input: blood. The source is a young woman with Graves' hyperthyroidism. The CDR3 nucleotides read TGTGCCAGCAGCGGGGCGACAGGCCAAGAGACCCAGTACTTC. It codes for CASSGATGQETQYF.